This is a list of T cell receptor beta chains from one sample in a study of lymphopenia after photon versus proton radiotherapy. The table came from immunoSEQ multiplex PCR; TCRdb's copy has only in-frame clones and leaves some out. This table holds more than 70,000 clones, around 88% found once. Source: peripheral blood, taken from a patient treated with proton-based radiotherapy. The receptors were gathered from a man in his 60s with pancreatic cancer. CDR3s include the opening cysteine and the closing phenylalanine or tryptophan. D genes are given only for firm matches. A clone size is listed for some rows: how often the clone was seen (once, few, many), or a class if it is expanded.

TRBD1	TRBV19	TRBJ2-2	NA	CATRDSNTGELFF	TGTGCCACCAGGGACAGCAACACCGGGGAGCTGTTTTTT
TRBD1	TRBV4-1	TRBJ1-1	few	CATAYAQGARTEAFF	TGCGCCACCGCTTACGCACAGGGGGCGAGGACTGAAGCTTTCTTT
NA	TRBV6-5	TRBJ1-1	NA	CASSYSLGAGNTEAFF	TGTGCCAGCAGTTACTCACTGGGGGCGGGGAACACTGAAGCTTTCTTT
TRBD2	TRBV28	TRBJ2-1	NA	CASSPWTSGRALEQFF	TGTGCCAGCAGTCCCTGGACTAGCGGGAGGGCTCTTGAGCAGTTCTTC
NA	TRBV6-1	TRBJ1-2	many	CASSFAQAGGYTF	TGTGCCAGCAGTTTCGCCCAGGCAGGCGGCTACACCTTC
NA	TRBV28	TRBJ1-4	NA	CATKPLRREKLFF	TGTGCCACCAAGCCCCTTCGTCGTGAAAAACTGTTTTTT
NA	TRBV7-9	TRBJ2-1	NA	CASDGGRLGNEQFF	TGTGCCAGCGATGGGGGCCGGCTAGGTAATGAGCAGTTCTTC
NA	TRBV15	TRBJ1-2	NA	CATSRDPGRPGALYTF	TGTGCCACCAGCAGAGATCCCGGCCGGCCCGGGGCTCTCTACACCTTC
TRBD2	TRBV10-2	TRBJ2-1	NA	CASSEDHSGSSYNEQFF	TGCGCCAGCAGTGAGGATCATAGCGGGAGCTCCTACAATGAGCAGTTCTTC
TRBD1	TRBV10-1	TRBJ2-2	NA	CASSGGTARTGELFF	TGCGCCAGCAGTGGGGGGACAGCGAGGACCGGGGAGCTGTTTTTT
NA	TRBV19	TRBJ2-1	NA	CASSTPLGASYNEQFF	TGTGCCAGTAGTACCCCATTAGGCGCATCTTACAATGAGCAGTTCTTC
NA	TRBV7-6	TRBJ2-6	NA	CASSLGLRKNSGANVLTF	TGTGCCAGCAGCTTAGGTTTACGAAAAAACTCTGGGGCCAACGTCCTGACTTTC
NA	TRBV5-4	TRBJ2-5	NA	CASSSSGREETQYF	TGTGCCAGCAGCTCCTCCGGGAGAGAAGAGACCCAGTACTTC